What follows are 21 T cell receptor beta chains derived from one specimen sequenced in a study of blood T cell repertoires in COVID-19. Assay used: immunoSEQ multiplex PCR; TCRdb lists only in-frame clones, some missing. The table includes some 110,000 clones, about four fifths detected once. Sequences were obtained from peripheral blood. All receptors come from an older woman with acute or convalescent COVID-19.

This chain links TRBV3-1 (or the pseudogene TRBV3-2) with TRBJ2-5, with TRBD2 as a possible D gene (5 bases). Germline V gene lookup returns CDR1 LGHDT and CDR2 YNNKEL (reference sequence). With 1 base removed from V and 4 bases from J, the gap between germline ends came to 7 bases. This CDR3 contains 13 residues. The CDR3 region is CASSQGTRETQYF. DNA of the CDR3: TGTGCCAGCAGCCAAGGGACTCGAGAGACCCAGTACTTC.

V usage is TRBV9 and J usage is TRBJ2-1; TRBD2 matches 9 bases. Germline loops: CDR1 SGDLS, CDR2 YYNGEE. V trimming: 3 bases; J trimming: 10 bases; junction bases outside the gene matches: 11. The CDR3 totals 15 residues. CDR3 sequence reads: CASSAQPGLANEQFF. DNA of the CDR3: TGTGCCAGCAGCGCCCAACCGGGACTAGCAAACGAGCAGTTCTTC.

The chain combines TRBV5-5 with TRBJ2-3; D possibly corresponds to TRBD1 (6 bases). The CDR3 runs 16 residues. Between the trimmed V and J ends, which lost 0 bases and 3 bases, there was a span of 14 bases. Looked up from germline, CDR1 is SGHKS and CDR2 is YYEKEE (reference sequence). The CDR3 DNA reads as TGTGCCAGCAGCTTGGTGGGCCAAACAGGGACAGATACGCAGTATTTT. Amino acid sequence: CASSLVGQTGTDTQYF.

J is TRBJ1-1 and V is TRBV28; the match to TRBD1 covers 8 bases. The CDR3 runs 13 residues. Germline V gene lookup returns CDR1 MDHEN and CDR2 SYDVKM. After removal of 2 bases from V and 9 bases from J, the junction contained 5 bases not matched to a gene. CDR3 residues: CASSLLDRGKAFF. In DNA, the CDR3 is TGTGCCAGCAGTTTACTCGACAGGGGAAAAGCTTTCTTT.

This chain joins TRBV21-1 and TRBJ1-2. TRBV21-1 is flagged as a pseudogene. CDR3 length equals 13 residues. The CDR3 here is CASSKRGGLNDTF. CDR3 sequence (DNA): TGTGCCAGCAGCAAAAGGGGGGGCCTCAACGACACCTTC.

This clone was counted only a few times. The V call is TRBV4-3, the J call TRBJ2-1; no firm D call. CDR1 and CDR2 (germline): LGHNA, YSLEER. The ends were cut back, 4 bases at V and 0 bases at J, with 13 bases in the middle. The CDR3 sequence is 16 residues long. The DNA for the CDR3 is TGCGCCAGCAGCCTCCTCGACTGGAGCTCCTACAATGAGCAGTTCTTC. The encoded protein is CASSLLDWSSYNEQFF.

The chain links TRBV19 to TRBJ2-5; 7 bases line up with TRBD2. The J segment lost 5 bases and the V segment lost 5 bases, leaving 8 bases of the junction unmatched. There are 14 residues in the CDR3. Per the germline V gene, CDR1 is LNHDA and CDR2 is SQIVND (reference sequence). The CDR3 loop reads CASSSAGVGETQYF. CDR3 coding DNA: TGTGCCAGTAGTTCCGCGGGGGTTGGGGAGACCCAGTACTTC.

This clone was detected a few times. The chain couples TRBV6-2 or TRBV6-3 to TRBJ1-5; 12 bases fit TRBD1. Germline CDR1 is MNHEY and CDR2 is SVGEGT. Losses at the gene ends were 0 bases for V and 3 bases for J; bases not matched to a gene: 3. CDR3 length: 17 amino acids. The CDR3 sequence is CASSYSGTGGINQPQHF. In DNA form, the CDR3 reads TGTGCCAGCAGTTACTCGGGGACAGGGGGCATCAATCAGCCCCAGCATTTT.

The CDR3 nucleotides are TGTGCCAGCAGTTTACAGCGGGAGGGGGCCGGGGAGCTGTTTTTT. It specifies CASSLQREGAGELFF. The chain recombines TRBV28 with TRBJ2-2; 10 bases fit TRBD2. Germline loops: CDR1 MDHEN, CDR2 SYDVKM. V gave up 2 bases and J gave up 6 bases; unmatched junction bases: 3. This CDR3 is built from 15 residues.

The chain carries TRBV29-1 and TRBJ2-3, with a possible D match to TRBD1 (5 bases). The CDR3 totals 12 residues. The germline V gene encodes CDR1 SQVTM and CDR2 ANQGSEA. V was shortened by 7 bases and J by 2 bases, with 10 bases between the two germline ends. CDR3 in DNA: TGCAGCGCCGCACAGGACACAGATACGCAGTATTTT. Its protein is CSAAQDTDTQYF.

The genes are TRBV11-2 and TRBJ2-7, with D perhaps matching TRBD2 (6 bases). V dropped 1 base and J dropped 4 bases, with 11 bases sitting between them. The length of the CDR3 is 14 residues. CDR1 and CDR2 (germline): SGHAT, FQNNGV. CDR3 sequence: CASSLGAGRYEQYF. The CDR3 DNA sequence: TGTGCCAGCAGCTTAGGGGCAGGGAGGTACGAGCAGTACTTC.

The gene calls are TRBV28 and TRBJ2-1; D perhaps matches TRBD1 (6 bases). This CDR3 has 15 amino acids. The V and J ends lost 2 bases and 9 bases respectively, with 17 bases between them. Germline values: CDR1 MDHEN, CDR2 SYDVKM. CDR3 sequence reads: CASSLSQGPLSEQFF. The CDR3 coding sequence is TGTGCCAGCAGTTTAAGCCAGGGGCCCCTTAGTGAGCAGTTCTTC. The whole variable domain, filled in from reference TRBV28 and TRBJ2-1, reads DVKVTQSSRYLVKRTGEKVFLECVQDMDHENMFWYRQDPGLGLRLIYFSYDVKMKEKGDIPEGYSVSREKKERFSLILESASTNQTSMYLCASSLSQGPLSEQFFGPGTRLTVL.

This chain uses TRBV9 with TRBJ2-3, with D perhaps matching TRBD2 (5 bases). The V gene lost 0 bases and the J gene lost 6 bases, with 11 bases spanning the gap. The CDR3 covers 14 residues. Germline values: CDR1 SGDLS, CDR2 YYNGEE. The CDR3 DNA reads as TGTGCCAGCAGCGTAGTAGGGCTAGCCGATACGCAGTATTTT. This sequence encodes CASSVVGLADTQYF.

The chain employs TRBV2 and TRBJ1-1; 8 bases match TRBD1. The V gene end was trimmed by 4 bases and the J gene end by 6 bases; junction bases not matched to a gene: 7. Per germline, CDR1 SNHLY and CDR2 FYNNEI. CDR3 length: 14 residues. The CDR3 coding sequence is TGTGCCAGCAGTGGAGCAGGGGGCAGGCCTGAAGCTTTCTTT. Encoded protein: CASSGAGGRPEAFF.

This chain joins TRBV10-1 and TRBJ1-1; TRBD1 aligns across 10 bases. Germline V gives CDR1 WNHNN, CDR2 SYGVQD (reference sequence). CDR3 length equals 16 residues. V trimming: 3 bases; J trimming: 5 bases; junction bases outside the gene matches: 9. The CDR3 spells CASSDGGTGVGTEAFF. DNA of the CDR3: TGCGCCAGCAGTGACGGGGGGACAGGGGTCGGAACTGAAGCTTTCTTT.

The J gene is TRBJ2-1, the V gene TRBV6-4; perhaps TRBD1 as D (5 bases). Germline lookup yields CDR1 MRHNA and CDR2 SNTAGT. Trimming stripped 6 bases from V and 2 bases from J, with 8 bases between. The CDR3 spans 13 residues. The CDR3 DNA is TGTGCCAGCAGCCAGGGTCCCTACAATGAGCAGTTCTTC. Its translation is CASSQGPYNEQFF.

This clone was detected once. The chain combines TRBV28 with TRBJ2-1, with 7 bases aligning to TRBD2. The germline CDR1 and CDR2 sequences are MDHEN and SYDVKM. V gave up 5 bases and J gave up 4 bases; unmatched junction bases: 8. The CDR3 runs 15 residues. CDR3 nucleotides: TGTGCCAGCAGTCATCCTAGCGGCTTGTACAATGAGCAGTTCTTC. Its translation is CASSHPSGLYNEQFF. Based on the CDR3 plus reference TRBV28 and TRBJ2-1, the full variable domain is DVKVTQSSRYLVKRTGEKVFLECVQDMDHENMFWYRQDPGLGLRLIYFSYDVKMKEKGDIPEGYSVSREKKERFSLILESASTNQTSMYLCASSHPSGLYNEQFFGPGTRLTVL.

This clone was found once. The rearrangement joins TRBV7-2 to TRBJ1-1; D is ambiguous. The CDR3 extends over 14 amino acids. Germline V gene data show CDR1 as SGHTA and CDR2 as FQGNSA. V lost 1 base and J lost 0, with 6 bases in between. The chain's CDR3 is CASSLDSMNTEAFF. CDR3 sequence (DNA): TGTGCCAGCAGCTTAGACAGCATGAACACTGAAGCTTTCTTT.

The J gene is TRBJ1-2, the V gene TRBV7-2; D ambiguous. Germline V CDR1 and CDR2: SGHTA, FQGNSA. V was clipped by 1 base and J by 6 bases, with 12 bases between them. There are 14 residues in the CDR3. DNA for the CDR3: TGTGCCAGCAGCTTAGACCTCGGTGTCCATGGCTACACCTTC. Its translation: CASSLDLGVHGYTF.

The chain links TRBV6-2 or TRBV6-3 to TRBJ1-1; D perhaps matches TRBD1 (5 bases). This CDR3 spans 15 amino acids. Trimming pared 0 bases from V and 0 bases from J, leaving 8 bases between. In germline, CDR1 is MNHEY, CDR2 SVGEGT. CDR3 in amino acids: CASSYSGGMNTEAFF. CDR3 coding DNA: TGTGCCAGCAGTTACTCGGGGGGAATGAACACTGAAGCTTTCTTT.

The sample holds one count of this clone. This chain connects TRBV5-1 to TRBJ2-2, with 9 bases matching TRBD1. Germline V lookup: CDR1 SGHRS, CDR2 YFSETQ. Losses at the gene ends were 0 bases for V and 6 bases for J; bases not matched to a gene: 6. This CDR3 contains 16 residues. CDR3 in DNA: TGCGCCAGCAGCTTGGCCCGGACAGGGGCGGCCGGGGAGCTGTTTTTT. It encodes CASSLARTGAAGELFF.